Presented here are 7 T cell receptor beta chains from one specimen sequenced in a study of T-cell memory formation after mild COVID-19. TCRdb reprocessed the 5' RACE reads via MiXCR and lists one record per CDR3 protein. Of 100,000 to 120,000 distinct CDR3 sequences listed, about 20% were seen once; the top ten hold roughly 40%. The sample taken for sequencing was PBMCs or a T cell subset sorted from them (not recorded which). The receptors shown here come from a man aged 18 to 29 who had mild COVID-19 (a few samples of this study predate the infection). Cell type and time point are not known.

This clonotype has more than one count but fewer than ten. V and J are TRBV5-6 and TRBJ2-1, with 12 bases identical to TRBD2. J was trimmed by 0 bases and V by 3 bases; bases with no gene match: 10. From germline, CDR1 is SGHDT and CDR2 YYEEEE. The CDR3 is 19 residues long. The CDR3 nucleotides are TGTGCCAGCAGCTCCCGCCGGACTAGCGGGATAAGCTCCTACAATGAGCAGTTCTTC. It encodes CASSSRRTSGISSYNEQFF.

The chain has TRBV7-3 and TRBJ2-3, with TRBD2 as a possible D gene (5 bases). The CDR3 is made up of 14 amino acids. V shed 5 bases and J shed 4 bases, with 13 bases lying between them. Germline values: CDR1 SGHTA, CDR2 FQGTGA. The CDR3 is CASSTRRGADTQYF. CDR3 coding DNA: TGTGCCAGCAGCACTAGGCGTGGCGCAGATACGCAGTATTTT.

This clonotype has ten or more counts. The chain is built from TRBV9 and TRBJ2-5, with D perhaps matching TRBD1 (5 bases). Between the trimmed V and J ends, which lost 0 bases and 5 bases, there was a span of 14 bases. This CDR3 comprises 15 residues. Germline CDR1 and CDR2: SGDLS and YYNGEE. DNA of the CDR3: TGTGCCAGCAGCGTAGACGGAGCTTCAGGGGAGACCCAGTACTTC. Protein product: CASSVDGASGETQYF.

The rearrangement uses TRBV4-3 and TRBJ1-5, with TRBD1 as a possible D gene (6 bases). The V gene lost 0 bases and the J gene lost 6 bases, with 12 bases spanning the gap. Germline-derived CDR1 and CDR2 are LGHNA and YSLEER. The CDR3 totals 15 residues. CDR3 DNA: TGCGCCAGCAGCCAAGACAGGGGCTGGGGTCAGCCCCAGCATTTT. Its protein is CASSQDRGWGQPQHF.

In this sample, this clonotype turned up a few times. This sequence joins TRBV5-5 and TRBJ2-6, with a tentative D call TRBD1 (5 bases). Germline values: CDR1 SGHKS, CDR2 YYEKEE (reference sequence). V was cut by 6 bases and J by 0 bases, with 10 bases left in between. The CDR3 has 15 residues. The CDR3 DNA follows: TGTGCCAGCACGAAAGGGGCCTCTGGGGCCAACGTCCTGACTTTC. This codes for CASTKGASGANVLTF.

This clonotype was observed a few times. V and J are TRBV13 and TRBJ2-1; D ambiguous. From germline, CDR1 is PRHDT and CDR2 FYEKMQ (reference sequence). Trimming cost V 7 bases and J 9 bases, with 13 bases left between them. The CDR3 has 12 residues. The CDR3 DNA sequence: TGTGCCAGCACCATGGGAACCGGTGAGCAGTTCTTC. This sequence encodes CASTMGTGEQFF.

This clonotype was recorded a few times. The chain is built from TRBV27 and TRBJ2-7; a possible D gene is TRBD2 (6 bases). The CDR3 sequence is 17 residues long. The V end lost 3 bases, the J end lost 4 bases, and 22 bases lay between the germline ends. Per germline, CDR1 MNHEY and CDR2 SMNVEV (reference sequence). The CDR3 DNA reads TGTGCCAGCAGTTTGCTTCGGAGTCCACTAGCTAGTTACGAGCAGTACTTC. Amino acids: CASSLLRSPLASYEQYF.